A selection of T cell receptor beta chains follows, all from one sample in a study of radiation and T cells in renal cell carcinoma. Produced via immunoSEQ multiplex PCR; TCRdb's table is partial and in-frame only. The sample has approximately 49,000 clones; approximately 80% are singletons. This sample comprised blood, obtained from a patient whose treatment included radiotherapy and nephrectomy. Receptors were obtained from a woman aged 70-85 years with renal cell carcinoma. The CDR3 runs from the conserved cysteine through the conserved F or W. Each record gives: D gene, J gene, V gene, clone size, CDR3 DNA, CDR3 protein. D genes are given only for firm matches. Size values are once, few and many counts, or a class for expanded clones, and some rows have none.

TRBD1,TRBJ1-3,TRBV4-1,-,TGCGCCAGCAGCCTGGACAGGGGGCCTGGAAACACCATATATTTT,CASSLDRGPGNTIYF
-,TRBJ2-7,TRBV29-1,-,TGCAGCGTTGAGGGGGTAGGGAGCTCCTACGAGCAGTACTTC,CSVEGVGSSYEQYF
TRBD1,TRBJ1-4,TRBV5-1,-,TGCGCCAGCAGCCCCGCCGGGACAGGGGGCCTTACTAATGAAAAACTGTTTTTT,CASSPAGTGGLTNEKLFF
-,TRBJ2-7,TRBV15,-,TGTGCCACCAGCCGCGGTGGTTGGTCCTCCTACGAGCAGTACTTC,CATSRGGWSSYEQYF
-,TRBJ1-2,TRBV27,few,TGTGCCAGCAGTCCCCTTGGGGGGTGGGGCTACACCTTC,CASSPLGGWGYTF
-,TRBJ1-2,TRBV29-1,-,TGCAGCGTTGTCGTCGGCCGCGGTGGCTACACCTTC,CSVVVGRGGYTF
-,TRBJ1-5,TRBV7-8,-,TGTGCCAGCAGCTTAGCCCCCCAGGGGAGCAATCAGCCCCAGCATTTT,CASSLAPQGSNQPQHF
TRBD2,TRBJ2-5,TRBV7-6,-,TGTGCCAGCAGCTTATATTCTAGCGGGAGGGCCGCGAGTGAGACCCAGTACTTC,CASSLYSSGRAASETQYF
-,TRBJ2-2,TRBV19,once,TGTGCCAGTCACCCAGAGACGAACACCGGGGAGCTGTTTTTT,CASHPETNTGELFF
TRBD1,TRBJ1-2,TRBV7-6,-,TGTGCCAGCAGCAACACTCAGGGGGCAGATAACTATGGCTACACCTTC,CASSNTQGADNYGYTF
-,TRBJ2-4,TRBV11-2,-,TGTGCCAGCAGTCAGGGTCTCCCACTAGCCAAAAACATTCAGTACTTC,CASSQGLPLAKNIQYF
TRBD2,TRBJ2-1,TRBV13,-,TGTGCCAGCAGCTTTTTAGCGGGAAGCTACAATGAGCAGTTCTTC,CASSFLAGSYNEQFF
TRBD1,TRBJ1-5,TRBV29-1,-,TGCAGCGCCGGGGGACAGGGTCAGCCCCAGCATTTT,CSAGGQGQPQHF
-,TRBJ1-6,TRBV7-2,-,TGTGCCAGCAGCCCCTCCCCCAATTCACCCCTCCACTTT,CASSPSPNSPLHF
TRBD1,TRBJ2-7,TRBV6-1,-,TGTGCCAGCAGGGAAAGGGGGGGACAGGGGACACCCTACGAGCAGTACTTC,CASRERGGQGTPYEQYF
TRBD2,TRBJ2-5,TRBV27,-,TGTGCCAGCAGTTTAAACCCCATGGCAGCGGGGGACGTCCAAGAGACCCAGTACTTC,CASSLNPMAAGDVQETQYF
-,TRBJ2-3,TRBV9,-,TGTGCCAGCAGCGTCATCGGCGAGGTTCAGGATACGCAGTATTTT,CASSVIGEVQDTQYF
-,TRBJ1-3,TRBV13,-,TGTGCCAGCAGCTCCCCCACCACAATCGGGAAATGGCTTGGAAACACCATATATTTT,CASSSPTTIGKWLGNTIYF
-,TRBJ1-1,TRBV5-4,few,TGTGCCAGCAGTCGGAACACTGAAGCTTTCTTT,CASSRNTEAFF
TRBD1,TRBJ2-3,TRBV9,once,TGTGCCAGCAGCGTAACCTCTGGACAGGGGATCACAGATACGCAGTATTTT,CASSVTSGQGITDTQYF
TRBD2,TRBJ2-3,TRBV7-2,-,TGTGCCAGCAGCTTAGCCGCTAGCGGAGGCACAGATACGCAGTATTTT,CASSLAASGGTDTQYF
-,TRBJ1-5,TRBV27,few,TGTGCCAGCACGAGCGGGGGCGGGAGCAATCAGCCCCAGCATTTT,CASTSGGGSNQPQHF
TRBD1,TRBJ2-7,TRBV9,-,TGTGCCAGCAGCGTAGGAATCGGGACAGGGGTGGGGTCCTACGAGCAGTACTTC,CASSVGIGTGVGSYEQYF
-,TRBJ1-2,TRBV27,-,TGTGCCAGCAGTTCGGATATTAACTATGGCTACACCTTC,CASSSDINYGYTF
TRBD1,TRBJ2-1,TRBV9,-,TGTGCCAGCAGCGTAGATGGACAGGGTACAAATGAGCAGTTCTTC,CASSVDGQGTNEQFF
-,TRBJ2-2,TRBV9,-,TGTGCCAGCAGCGTAGCCGGGGGGCCTGACACCGGGGAGCTGTTTTTT,CASSVAGGPDTGELFF
-,TRBJ1-1,TRBV5-1,-,TGCGCCAGCAGCTTGGGGTCGTCGGACACTGAAGCTTTCTTT,CASSLGSSDTEAFF
-,TRBJ2-7,TRBV5-8,few,TGTGCCAGCAGGGGGAGGGACACCTACGAGCAGTACTTC,CASRGRDTYEQYF